The 27 T cell receptor beta chains given below trace back to one sample, sequenced in a study of regulatory T cells in long-lasting Graves disease. The time point here: newly diagnosed GD, antithyroid drugs for less than 3 months. Making the TCR library involved RNA that had been extracted from PBMCs. HTBI primers from iRepertoire and Arm-PCR of CDR3 regions yielded the TCR beta libraries. TCRdb passed the multiplex PCR reads through MiXCR, listing each CDR3 protein once. The sample has roughly 220,000 distinct CDR3 sequences, 15% to 20% seen once. The starting material was peripheral blood mononuclear cells (PBMCs), obtained at new diagnosis, from a patient treated with antithyroid drugs. All receptors come from a female donor with Graves disease.

This sequence joins TRBV4-1 and TRBJ1-1; no firm D call. CDR1 and CDR2 from the germline V gene are MGHRA and YSYEKL. The length of the CDR3 is 16 residues. Trimming took 5 bases from V and 0 from J, leaving 16 bases between them. CDR3 in DNA: TGCGCCAGCAGCGGGGAAAAGGGCTCTATGAACACTGAAGCTTTCTTT. It yields the protein CASSGEKGSMNTEAFF.

This clonotype was observed at least ten times. The V call is TRBV30, the J call TRBJ2-6, with 7 bases matching TRBD2. Per the germline V gene, CDR1 is GTSNPN and CDR2 is SVGIG (reference sequence). J gave up 5 bases and V 2 bases, and 9 bases lay outside the gene matches. The CDR3 length is 16 residues. The CDR3 DNA follows: TGTGCCTGGAGTTCTGCGGGAGTTACCAGGGCCAACGTCCTGACTTTC. Encoded protein: CAWSSAGVTRANVLTF.

The chain carries TRBV7-2 and TRBJ2-7, with 8 nucleotides matching TRBD2. V lost 1 base, J lost 3 bases, and 8 bases stayed unmatched. This CDR3 spans 16 amino acids. The germline V gene encodes CDR1 SGHTA and CDR2 FQGNSA. The CDR3 loop reads CASSLVGVAGYYEQYF. In DNA, the CDR3 is TGTGCCAGCAGCTTAGTCGGGGTAGCGGGGTACTACGAGCAGTACTTC.

This clonotype was seen ten or more times. This chain links TRBV12-3 or TRBV12-4 with TRBJ1-6; D may be TRBD1 (5 bases). The CDR3 loop spans 15 amino acids. Deletions cut 2 bases from V and 6 bases from J, with 11 bases between. This CDR3 reads CASSLRQGLNSPLHF. For the CDR3, the DNA is TGTGCCAGCAGTTTAAGGCAGGGCCTTAATTCACCCCTCCACTTT.

This clonotype was recorded many times. The V call is TRBV11-2, the J call TRBJ1-6; the match to TRBD1 covers 7 bases. This CDR3 is 15 amino acids long. With V trimmed by 5 bases and J by 6 bases, 7 bases remained unmatched. Germline CDR1 SGHAT, CDR2 FQNNGV. The chain's CDR3 is CASSPYRGGNSPLHF. DNA of the CDR3: TGTGCCAGCAGCCCCTACAGGGGCGGTAATTCACCCCTCCACTTT. The whole variable domain, filled in from reference TRBV11-2 and TRBJ1-6, reads EAGVAQSPRYKIIEKRQSVAFWCNPISGHATLYWYQQILGQGPKLLIQFQNNGVVDDSQLPKDRFSAERLKGVDSTLKIQPAKLEDSAVYLCASSPYRGGNSPLHFGNGTRLTVT.

This clonotype was found a few times. The conserved phenylalanine or tryptophan normally closing the CDR3 is absent here, so this likely arose from a read error. The chain couples TRBV5-4 to TRBJ1-2; 8 bases line up with TRBD1. V trimming: 4 bases; J trimming: 6 bases; junction bases outside the gene matches: 5. CDR3 length: 13 residues. Germline V CDR1 and CDR2: SGHNT, YYREEE (reference sequence). The CDR3 coding sequence is TGTGCCAGCAGCCGCGAGACAGGGGATGGCTACACCCTC. Amino acids: CASSRETGDGYTL.

This clonotype was counted many times. V gene TRBV19 combines with J gene TRBJ1-1; the D is unclear. Looked up from germline, CDR1 is LNHDA and CDR2 is SQIVND (reference sequence). The CDR3 sequence is 13 residues long. Trimming pared 5 bases from V and 1 base from J, leaving 8 bases between. The CDR3, as DNA: TGTGCCAGTAGTTGGCGGGAGAACACTGAAGCTTTCTTT. It encodes CASSWRENTEAFF.

The chain employs TRBV7-2 and TRBJ1-1, with D unresolved. Trimming removed 5 bases from V and 3 bases from J, with 13 bases in between. The germline V gene encodes CDR1 SGHTA and CDR2 FQGNSA. The CDR3 totals 14 residues. CDR3 in amino acids: CASSPRVSHTEAFF. CDR3 coding DNA: TGTGCCAGCAGCCCGAGGGTTTCCCACACTGAAGCTTTCTTT.

This clonotype was detected ten times or more. The rearrangement joins TRBV18 to TRBJ2-1, with a tentative D call TRBD2 (6 bases). This CDR3 comprises 15 residues. Trimming removed 5 bases from V and 2 bases from J, with 13 bases in between. Germline assignment: CDR1 KGHSH and CDR2 LQKENI. CDR3 coding DNA: TGTGCCAGCTCATCGCGGGGAAACCCCTACAATGAGCAGTTCTTC. It codes for CASSSRGNPYNEQFF.

This clonotype was seen at least ten times. The CDR3 DNA reads as TGTGCCAGCAGCTTAACGGGTTCAAGAATGAATCAGCCCCAGCATTTT. Protein product: CASSLTGSRMNQPQHF. This chain uses TRBV7-3 with TRBJ1-5, with D hard to call. The germline V and J ends were trimmed by 0 bases and 4 bases, with 13 bases remaining between them. Germline-derived CDR1 and CDR2 are SGHTA and FQGTGA. The CDR3 has 16 residues.

There are many counts of this clonotype. The chain joins TRBV2 to TRBJ1-2; the match to TRBD1 covers 11 bases. Germline loops: CDR1 SNHLY, CDR2 FYNNEI. After removal of 1 base from V and 7 bases from J, the junction contained 2 bases not matched to a gene. This CDR3 region has 14 residues. In nucleotides, the CDR3 is TGTGCCAGCAGTGAAGAGGACAGGGGGCTTGGCTACACCTTC. This gives the protein CASSEEDRGLGYTF.

This clonotype has a handful of counts. Possible read error: a much larger clone is one base away. This chain links TRBV14 with TRBJ2-4; 9 bases match TRBD2. The CDR3 totals 17 residues. Germline V CDR1 and CDR2: SGHDN, FVKESK. The CDR3 nucleotides are TGTGCCAGCAGCCGCATAGCGGGAGTCGCCTCAGCCAATGAGCAGTCCTTC. This encodes CASSRIAGVASANEQSF.

This clonotype was seen many times. V usage is TRBV29-1 and J usage is TRBJ1-1, with D possibly matching TRBD1 (6 bases). The germline CDR1 and CDR2 sequences are SQVTM and ANQGSEA. The CDR3 is 13 amino acids. Trimming left V 5 bases short and J 0 bases short, with 10 bases between. The CDR3 spells CSVHRDMNTEAFF. The CDR3, as DNA: TGCAGCGTTCACCGGGACATGAACACTGAAGCTTTCTTT.

Many counts were recorded for this clonotype. The CDR3 coding sequence is TGTGCCAGTAGTATTTGGGGGACTAGCGGGAGTGGGTATGAGCAGTTCTTC. Protein: CASSIWGTSGSGYEQFF. This chain uses TRBV19 with TRBJ2-1; 14 bases line up with TRBD2. Looked up from germline, CDR1 is LNHDA and CDR2 is SQIVND (reference sequence). The CDR3 is made up of 17 amino acids. The J segment lost 8 bases and the V segment lost 3 bases, leaving 9 bases of the junction unmatched. The full variable domain, its missing parts supplied by reference TRBV19 and TRBJ2-1, is DGGITQSPKYLFRKEGQNVTLSCEQNLNHDAMYWYRQDPGQGLRLIYYSQIVNDFQKGDIAEGYSVSREKKESFPLTVTSAQKNPTAFYLCASSIWGTSGSGYEQFFGPGTRLTVL.

This clonotype was seen many times. The rearrangement uses TRBV7-2 and TRBJ1-3; D is unclear. The V end was cut by 6 bases, the J end by 1 base, with 13 bases between. Germline CDR1 reads SGHTA; CDR2 reads FQGNSA. The CDR3 is 15 residues long. The CDR3 DNA sequence: TGTGCCAGCAGACTCGGACCGTCTTCTGGAAACACCATATATTTT. This sequence encodes CASRLGPSSGNTIYF.

With respect to this clonotype: The missing conserved phenylalanine or tryptophan at the end of this CDR3 makes a read error likely. This chain joins TRBV19 and TRBJ2-7; 7 positions agree with TRBD1. The germline V gene encodes CDR1 LNHDA and CDR2 SQIVND (reference sequence). V shed 5 bases, J shed 3 bases, and the junction held 4 bases outside the gene matches. CDR3 length: 13 amino acids. The CDR3 spells CASSEGQFYEQYS. In nucleotides, the CDR3 is TGTGCCAGTAGTGAGGGACAGTTCTACGAGCAGTACTCC.

A word on this clonotype: A far larger clone is one nucleotide away, so this likely arose from a read error. The J gene is TRBJ2-5, the V gene TRBV7-9; D call uncertain. The CDR3 is 16 residues long. Deletions cut 5 bases from V and 2 bases from J, with 18 bases between. Germline V gives CDR1 SEHNR, CDR2 FQNEAQ (reference sequence). The CDR3: CASSPGGRLIQETQYF. The CDR3 DNA follows: TGTGCCAGCAGCCCGGGTGGACGGCTGATACAAGAGACCCAGTACTTC.

This clonotype was observed at least ten times. The rearrangement links TRBV27 to TRBJ2-2; no definite D call. Germline V gene lookup returns CDR1 MNHEY and CDR2 SMNVEV (reference sequence). Trimming shortened V by 6 bases and J by 4 bases, and 6 bases separated the two germline ends. The CDR3 has 12 amino acids. In nucleotides, the CDR3 is TGTGCCAGCAGCTATAGCACCGGGGAGCTGTTTTTT. Translated: CASSYSTGELFF.

This clonotype was detected ten times or more. The genes are TRBV30 and TRBJ1-4; 8 bases map to TRBD1. Germline V gives CDR1 GTSNPN, CDR2 SVGIG (reference sequence). Trimming took 5 bases from V and 5 from J; bases not matched to a gene: 4. The CDR3 totals 13 residues. CDR3: CAWARQGNEKLFF. CDR3 in DNA: TGTGCCTGGGCTAGACAGGGGAATGAAAAACTGTTTTTT.

In its sample, this clonotype was seen many times. The chain uses TRBV7-2 and TRBJ2-7, with D unresolved. Looked up from germline, CDR1 is SGHTA and CDR2 is FQGNSA. Trimming took off 5 bases at V and 4 bases at J, with 9 bases between the two ends. There are 12 residues in the CDR3. CDR3 bases: TGTGCCAGCAGCCGACCCGGTTACGAGCAGTACTTC. Protein sequence: CASSRPGYEQYF.

This chain links TRBV7-9 with TRBJ1-1, with a possible D match to TRBD1 (5 bases). V lost 3 bases, J lost 6 bases, and 14 bases lay in between. The CDR3 runs 14 residues. In germline, CDR1 is SEHNR, CDR2 FQNEAQ (reference sequence). The CDR3 is CASSFHGGSAEAFF. DNA of the CDR3: TGTGCCAGCAGCTTCCATGGGGGGAGCGCTGAAGCTTTCTTT.

This clonotype was seen only a few times. J is TRBJ1-1 and V is TRBV18; no reliable D call. The length of the CDR3 is 13 residues. Trimming shortened V by 7 bases and J by 1 base, and 10 bases separated the two germline ends. The germline CDR1 and CDR2 sequences are KGHSH and LQKENI. In nucleotides, the CDR3 is TGTGCCAGCTTACAGACACGGAACACTGAAGCTTTCTTT. It encodes CASLQTRNTEAFF.

As concerns this clonotype: A much larger clonotype is one base distant, so this may be a read error. The V call is TRBV14, the J call TRBJ2-1; D is ambiguous. Germline V gene lookup returns CDR1 SGHDN and CDR2 FVKESK. The CDR3 totals 14 residues. DNA for the CDR3: TGTTCCAGCAGCCAAGGTGGGGAAGGGAATGAGCAGTTCTTC. Translating gives CSSSQGGEGNEQFF.

The table lists this clonotype with a few counts. Compared with germline, one end of the junction differs, possibly owing to a read error. V is TRBV7-3 and J is TRBJ2-5, with TRBD2 matching 10 bases. The CDR3 covers 17 residues. In germline, CDR1 is SGHTA, CDR2 FQGTGA. The CDR3 nucleotides read TGTACCAGCAGCCCTGGGCTCGGACTAGCGGACCAAGAGACCCAGTACTTC. Translated, it gives CTSSPGLGLADQETQYF.

There are many counts of this clonotype. The rearrangement links TRBV18 to TRBJ2-3, with 10 bases matching TRBD2. The V gene's germline CDR1 is KGHSH and CDR2 LQKENI. Unmatched junction bases numbered 12, after V lost 3 bases and J lost 6 bases. The CDR3 has 17 residues. The CDR3 DNA reads as TGTGCCAGCTCACCCCCCGGAGCTAGCGGGGGAGGGGATACGCAGTATTTT. Amino acids: CASSPPGASGGGDTQYF.

The chain uses TRBV11-1 and TRBJ2-1; 10 nucleotides align to TRBD2. This CDR3 contains 15 residues. The V gene's germline CDR1 is SGHAT and CDR2 FQDESV (reference sequence). Trimming took 4 bases from V and 4 from J; bases not matched to a gene: 4. The DNA for the CDR3 is TGTGCCAGCAGCTCACTGACTAGCGGGTACAATGAGCAGTTCTTC. Residues: CASSSLTSGYNEQFF.

This chain links TRBV27 with TRBJ1-1; the D gene is possibly TRBD1 (5 bases). The germline V gene encodes CDR1 MNHEY and CDR2 SMNVEV (reference sequence). V lost 6 bases to trimming and J lost 0 bases, with 14 bases between them. The CDR3 totals 15 residues. DNA of the CDR3: TGTGCCAGCAGGGATAGGGACGCACTGAACACTGAAGCTTTCTTT. Its translation: CASRDRDALNTEAFF.